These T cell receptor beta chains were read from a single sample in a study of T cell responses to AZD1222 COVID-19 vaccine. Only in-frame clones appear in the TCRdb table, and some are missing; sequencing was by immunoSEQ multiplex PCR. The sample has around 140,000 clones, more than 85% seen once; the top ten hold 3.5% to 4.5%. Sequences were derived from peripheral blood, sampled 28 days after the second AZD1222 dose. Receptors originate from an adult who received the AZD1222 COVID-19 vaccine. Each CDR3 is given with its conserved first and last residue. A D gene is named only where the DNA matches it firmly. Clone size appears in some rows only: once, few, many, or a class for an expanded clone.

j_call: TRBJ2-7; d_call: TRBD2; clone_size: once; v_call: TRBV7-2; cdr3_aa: CASSLAGRASEQYF; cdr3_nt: TGTGCCAGCAGCTTAGCCGGGAGGGCCTCCGAGCAGTACTTC
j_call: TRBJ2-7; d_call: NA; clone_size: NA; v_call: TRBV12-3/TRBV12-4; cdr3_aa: CASSLGAYYEQYF; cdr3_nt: TGTGCCAGCAGTCTCGGGGCTTACTACGAGCAGTACTTC
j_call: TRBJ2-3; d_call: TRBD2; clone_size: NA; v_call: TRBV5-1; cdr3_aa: CASSPLAGVNTDTQYF; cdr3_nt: TGCGCCAGCAGCCCCCTAGCGGGGGTGAACACAGATACGCAGTATTTT
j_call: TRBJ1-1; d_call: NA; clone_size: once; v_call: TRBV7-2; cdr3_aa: CASSAGEGQPAEAFF; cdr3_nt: TGTGCCAGCAGCGCCGGGGAAGGACAGCCCGCTGAAGCTTTCTTT
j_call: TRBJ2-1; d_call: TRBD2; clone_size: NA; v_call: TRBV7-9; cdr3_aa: CASSLTSGRLYNEQFF; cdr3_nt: TGTGCCAGCAGCTTGACTAGCGGGAGGTTATACAATGAGCAGTTCTTC
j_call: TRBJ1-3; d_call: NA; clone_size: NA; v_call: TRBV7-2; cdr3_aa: CASSQGPTDTIYF; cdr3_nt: TGTGCCAGCAGCCAGGGACCTACTGACACCATATATTTT
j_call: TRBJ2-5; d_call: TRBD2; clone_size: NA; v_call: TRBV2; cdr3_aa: CASTKRDDGETQYF; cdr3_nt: TGTGCCAGCACGAAGCGGGATGATGGAGAGACCCAGTACTTC
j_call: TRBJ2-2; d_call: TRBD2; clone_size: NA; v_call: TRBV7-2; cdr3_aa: CASSLAHERGNTGELFF; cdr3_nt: TGTGCCAGCAGCTTAGCGCACGAGCGGGGGAACACCGGGGAGCTGTTTTTT
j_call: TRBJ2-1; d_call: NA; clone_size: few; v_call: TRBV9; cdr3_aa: CASSVSTIGSGDSQFF; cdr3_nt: TGTGCCAGCAGCGTTAGTACGATAGGTTCAGGGGACTCACAGTTCTTC
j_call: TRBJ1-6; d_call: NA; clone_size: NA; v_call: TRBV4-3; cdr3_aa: CASREVLASPLHF; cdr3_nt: TGCGCCAGCAGGGAAGTCCTGGCTTCACCCCTCCACTTT
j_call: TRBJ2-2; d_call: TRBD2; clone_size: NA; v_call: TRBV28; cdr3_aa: CASRRTRNTGELFF; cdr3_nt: TGTGCCAGCAGGCGGACTAGGAACACCGGGGAGCTGTTTTTT
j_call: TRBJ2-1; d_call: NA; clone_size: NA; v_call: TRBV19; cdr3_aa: CASTRGSAGQLEQFF; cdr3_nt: TGTGCCAGTACGAGAGGAAGCGCGGGGCAATTAGAGCAGTTCTTC
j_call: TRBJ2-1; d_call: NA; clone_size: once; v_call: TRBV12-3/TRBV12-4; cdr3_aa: CASSADSYNEQFF; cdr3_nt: TGTGCCAGCAGTGCTGACTCCTACAATGAGCAGTTCTTC
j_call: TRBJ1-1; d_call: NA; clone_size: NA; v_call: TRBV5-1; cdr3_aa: CASRVGGNTEAFF; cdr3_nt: TGCGCCAGCAGGGTAGGCGGAAACACTGAAGCTTTCTTT
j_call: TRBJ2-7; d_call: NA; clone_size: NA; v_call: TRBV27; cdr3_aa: CASSPRNGGTEQYF; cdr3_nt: TGTGCCAGCAGTCCTCGAAATGGGGGGACAGAGCAGTACTTC
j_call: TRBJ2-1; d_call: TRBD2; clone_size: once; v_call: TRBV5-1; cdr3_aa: CASSLGTSGSSAYNEQFF; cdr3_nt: TGCGCCAGCAGCTTGGGGACTAGCGGGAGTAGCGCCTACAATGAGCAGTTCTTC
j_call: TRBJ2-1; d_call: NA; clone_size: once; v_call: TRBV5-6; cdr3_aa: CASRAVGEQFF; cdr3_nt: TGTGCCAGCAGGGCCGTGGGTGAGCAGTTCTTC
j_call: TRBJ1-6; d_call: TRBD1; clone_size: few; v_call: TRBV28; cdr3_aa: CASSFGTALWSPLHF; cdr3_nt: TGTGCCAGCAGTTTCGGGACAGCACTATGGTCACCCCTCCACTTT
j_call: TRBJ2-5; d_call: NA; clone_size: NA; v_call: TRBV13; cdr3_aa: CASSFGETQYF; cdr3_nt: TGTGCCAGCAGCTTTGGCGAGACCCAGTACTTC
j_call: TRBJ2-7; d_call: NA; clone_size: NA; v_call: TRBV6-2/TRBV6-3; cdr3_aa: CASSYSDYEQYF; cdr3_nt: TGTGCCAGCAGTTACTCCGACTACGAGCAGTACTTC
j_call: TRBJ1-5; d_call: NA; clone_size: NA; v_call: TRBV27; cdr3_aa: CASSRQVNQPQHF; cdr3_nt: TGTGCCAGCAGCCGACAGGTAAATCAGCCCCAGCATTTT
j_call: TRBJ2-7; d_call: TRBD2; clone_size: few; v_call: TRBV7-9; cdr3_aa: CASSLDGGAFYEQYF; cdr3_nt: TGTGCCAGCAGCTTAGACGGGGGGGCCTTCTACGAGCAGTACTTC
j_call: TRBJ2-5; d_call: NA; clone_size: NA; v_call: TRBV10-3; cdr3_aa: CAISTVEGGLETQYF; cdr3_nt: TGTGCCATCAGTACGGTCGAGGGGGGACTAGAGACCCAGTACTTC
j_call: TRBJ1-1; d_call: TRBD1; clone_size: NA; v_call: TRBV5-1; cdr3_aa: CASSTSGTGFSEAFF; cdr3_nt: TGCGCCAGCAGCACATCCGGGACAGGGTTTTCCGAAGCTTTCTTT
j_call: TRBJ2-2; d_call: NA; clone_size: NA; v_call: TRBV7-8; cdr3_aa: CASSLATGELFF; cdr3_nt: TGTGCCAGCAGCTTAGCAACCGGGGAGCTGTTTTTT
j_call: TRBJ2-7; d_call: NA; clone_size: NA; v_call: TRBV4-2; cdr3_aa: CASSLSTGASQTYEQYF; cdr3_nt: TGTGCCAGCAGCCTAAGTACGGGGGCTAGTCAAACCTACGAGCAGTACTTC
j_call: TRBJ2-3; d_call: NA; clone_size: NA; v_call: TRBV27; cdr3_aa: CASKSGGGHRYDEDTQYF; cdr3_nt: TGTGCCAGCAAATCGGGGGGCGGGCACAGATACGATGAGGATACGCAGTATTTT
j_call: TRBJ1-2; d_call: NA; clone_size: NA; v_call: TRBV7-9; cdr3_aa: CASSFGGPYGYTF; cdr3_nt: TGTGCCAGCAGCTTCGGCGGTCCCTATGGCTACACCTTC
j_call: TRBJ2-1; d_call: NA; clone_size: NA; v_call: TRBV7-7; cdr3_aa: CASSLGVSGYNEQFF; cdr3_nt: TGTGCTAGCAGCTTAGGAGTTAGCGGTTACAATGAGCAGTTCTTC
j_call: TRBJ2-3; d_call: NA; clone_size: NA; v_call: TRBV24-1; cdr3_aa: CATSDLSTNRVQYF; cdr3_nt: TGTGCCACCAGTGATTTATCAACAAACAGGGTGCAGTATTTT
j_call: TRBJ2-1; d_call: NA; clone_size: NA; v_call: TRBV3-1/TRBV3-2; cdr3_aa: CASSRAESSYNEQFF; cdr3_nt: TGTGCCAGCAGCCGAGCGGAAAGCTCCTACAATGAGCAGTTCTTC
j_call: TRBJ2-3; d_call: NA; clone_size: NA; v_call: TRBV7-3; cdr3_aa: CASSSPQGRGGGADTQYF; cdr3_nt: TGTGCCAGCAGCTCCCCCCAAGGCCGAGGGGGTGGCGCAGATACGCAGTATTTT
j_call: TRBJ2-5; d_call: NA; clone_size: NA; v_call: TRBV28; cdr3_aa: CASSTLRSTTTQYF; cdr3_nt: TGTGCCAGCAGTACCCTAAGGAGCACTACGACCCAGTACTTC
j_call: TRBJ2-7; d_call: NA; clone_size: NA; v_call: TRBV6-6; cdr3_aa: CASSRHRGSYEQYF; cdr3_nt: TGTGCCAGCAGCCGGCATAGGGGGTCTTACGAGCAGTACTTC
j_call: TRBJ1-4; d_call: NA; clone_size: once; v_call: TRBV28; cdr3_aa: CASSLPGTLNEKLFF; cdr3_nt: TGTGCCAGCAGTTTGCCCGGGACCCTTAATGAAAAACTGTTTTTT
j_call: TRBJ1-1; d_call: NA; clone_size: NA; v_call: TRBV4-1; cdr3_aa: CASSQLPPPGSNTEAFF; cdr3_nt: TGCGCCAGCAGCCAACTTCCACCTCCGGGTTCTAACACTGAAGCTTTCTTT
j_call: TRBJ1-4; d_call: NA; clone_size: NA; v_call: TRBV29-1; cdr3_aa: CSVGSSGEKLFF; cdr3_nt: TGCAGCGTTGGTTCTAGCGGGGAAAAACTGTTTTTT
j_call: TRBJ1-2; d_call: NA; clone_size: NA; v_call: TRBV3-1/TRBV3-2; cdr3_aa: CASSQVHTQIYGYTF; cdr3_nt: TGTGCCAGCAGCCAAGTACATACGCAAATCTATGGCTACACCTTC
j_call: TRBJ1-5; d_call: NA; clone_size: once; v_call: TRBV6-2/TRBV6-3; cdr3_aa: CASSYVLGSRGGQPQHF; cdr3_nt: TGTGCCAGCAGTTACGTGTTGGGGTCTCGAGGTGGTCAGCCCCAGCATTTT
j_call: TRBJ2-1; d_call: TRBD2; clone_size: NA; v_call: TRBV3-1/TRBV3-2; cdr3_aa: CASSPWGGTKFF; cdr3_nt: TGTGCCAGCAGCCCCTGGGGGGGGACCAAGTTCTTC
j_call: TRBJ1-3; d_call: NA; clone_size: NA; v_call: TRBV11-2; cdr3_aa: CASSLGRHISGNTIYF; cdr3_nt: TGTGCCAGCAGCTTAGGAAGGCACATCTCTGGAAACACCATATATTTT
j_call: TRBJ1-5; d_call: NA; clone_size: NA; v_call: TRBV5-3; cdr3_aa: CASSEGGQSYSNQPQHF; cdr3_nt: TGTGCCAGTTCAGAGGGGGGGCAGAGCTATAGCAATCAGCCCCAGCATTTT
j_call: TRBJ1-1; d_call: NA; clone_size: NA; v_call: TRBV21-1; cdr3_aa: CASSKGEDTEAFF; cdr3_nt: TGTGCCAGCAGCAAAGGGGAGGACACTGAAGCTTTCTTT
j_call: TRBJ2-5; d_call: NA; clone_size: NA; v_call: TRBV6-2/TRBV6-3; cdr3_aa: CASSYHTSGRETQYF; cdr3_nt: TGTGCCAGCAGTTATCATACCTCGGGCCGGGAGACCCAGTACTTC
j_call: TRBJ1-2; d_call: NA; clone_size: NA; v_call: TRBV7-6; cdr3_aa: CASSLEPQVSGAGGYTF; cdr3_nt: TGTGCCAGCAGCTTAGAACCCCAAGTTTCAGGGGCCGGGGGCTACACCTTC
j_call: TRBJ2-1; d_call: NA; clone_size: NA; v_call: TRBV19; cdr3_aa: CASSPSGFSDEQFF; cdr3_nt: TGTGCCAGTAGTCCCTCAGGATTTAGCGATGAGCAGTTCTTC
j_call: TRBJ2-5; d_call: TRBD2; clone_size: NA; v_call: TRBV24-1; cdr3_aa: CATSGGLAGFGETQYF; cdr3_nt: TGTGCCACCAGTGGGGGACTAGCGGGATTCGGAGAGACCCAGTACTTC
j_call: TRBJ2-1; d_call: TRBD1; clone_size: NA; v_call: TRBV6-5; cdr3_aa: CASTLVDRGYNEQFF; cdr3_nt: TGTGCCAGCACTCTGGTGGACAGGGGTTACAATGAGCAGTTCTTC
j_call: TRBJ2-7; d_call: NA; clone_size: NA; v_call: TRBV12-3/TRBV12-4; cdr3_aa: CASSTAYYEQYF; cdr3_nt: TGTGCCAGCAGTACCGCCTACTACGAGCAGTACTTC
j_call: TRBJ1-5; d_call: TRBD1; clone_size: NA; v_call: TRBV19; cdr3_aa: CASSIGPIRGGKKNQPQHF; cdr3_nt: TGTGCCAGTAGTATAGGACCCATCAGGGGGGGGAAGAAGAATCAGCCCCAGCATTTT
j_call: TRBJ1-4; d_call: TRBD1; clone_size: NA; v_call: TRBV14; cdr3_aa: CASSPGQGGIVEKLFF; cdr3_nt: TGTGCCAGCAGCCCGGGACAGGGAGGGATAGTTGAAAAACTGTTTTTT
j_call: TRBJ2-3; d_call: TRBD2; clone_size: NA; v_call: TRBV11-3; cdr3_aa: CASSSTSGETDTQYF; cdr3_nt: TGTGCCAGCAGCTCCACTAGCGGGGAGACAGATACGCAGTATTTT
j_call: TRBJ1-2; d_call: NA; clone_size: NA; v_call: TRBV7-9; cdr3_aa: CASSPDSNYGYTF; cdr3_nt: TGTGCCAGCAGCCCGGACAGTAACTATGGCTACACCTTC
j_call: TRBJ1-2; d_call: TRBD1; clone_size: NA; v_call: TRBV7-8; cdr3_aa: CASSFALTGTLRNYGYTF; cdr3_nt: TGTGCCAGCAGCTTCGCCTTGACAGGGACCCTGCGAAACTATGGCTACACCTTC
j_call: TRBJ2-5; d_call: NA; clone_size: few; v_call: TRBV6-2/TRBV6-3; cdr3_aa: CASIPAGLGETQYF; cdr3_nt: TGTGCCAGCATCCCCGCCGGGCTTGGGGAGACCCAGTACTTC
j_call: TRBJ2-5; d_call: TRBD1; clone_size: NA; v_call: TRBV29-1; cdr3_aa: CSVVHRGQGETQYF; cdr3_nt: TGCAGCGTTGTCCACAGGGGGCAGGGGGAGACCCAGTACTTC